This TCR beta chain was recorded in a study of blood T cell repertoires in COVID-19. Profiling relied on immunoSEQ multiplex PCR, and the TCRdb table lists in-frame clones only, not all of them. The sample has around 97,000 clones, 70% to 90% seen once. The source is a man aged 50 to 60 in a cohort sampled during active COVID-19. The material sequenced was peripheral blood.

CDR3 loop: CASSDRGRNSPLHF. For the CDR3, the DNA is TGTGCCAGCAGTGACCGAGGGAGAAATTCACCCCTCCACTTT. The rearrangement joins TRBV27 to TRBJ1-6; D uncertain. CDR1 is MNHEY, CDR2 SMNVEV, per germline (reference sequence). The CDR3 covers 14 residues. V shed 5 bases and J shed 7 bases, with 12 bases lying between them.